Listed here is a single T cell receptor (beta chain). The antigen this receptor binds is unknown. No base quality information exists; no much larger clone differs at one position. The data are from a study of blood T cells in healthy people across ages (dated by TCRdb to the mid-2010s). Notes on the research overall: In model experiments, template switching captured about one uniquely barcoded TCR beta cDNA molecule for every two T cells. Using deep sequencing normalized with unique cDNA molecular identifiers, the study measured how TCR beta repertoire diversity changes with age. To avoid experimental bias, donors of different ages were randomly spread across the sequencing lanes. Using the same blood draw, the study looked at two additional independent replicas of 1 million unique cDNA reads for two donors, one aged 18 to 30 and the other aged 80 or older. Four age groups were formed from the donors: young (average approximately 16 years), middle-aged (approximately 40), aged (under 70) and long-lived (about 75).

General study outcomes and caveats: Compared with the aged group, the long-lived group had more naive CD4+ T cells, fewer expanded clones and increased TCR diversity, a pattern suggesting age selection. Because profiling used bulk unsorted PBMCs, naive and antigen-experienced compartments could not be compared conclusively. Estimates of total diversity based on one million sequenced T cells were regarded as lower bounds and as underestimates. There was a strong correlation between observed TCR beta diversity and the percentage of naive T cells measured by flow cytometry. As age increased, observed TCR beta diversity per million T cells dropped in a roughly linear way, and a significant reduction was already evident by age about 40. Donor CMV infection status was unknown, potentially confounding age-related changes in expanded clonotypes.

Systemically healthy Caucasian individuals from Russia, some 38 in total and aged roughly 6 to 100 years, were included as donors. Roughly 10 milliliters of peripheral blood were drawn from each donor into EDTA-treated Vacutainer tubes. Ficoll-Paque density-gradient centrifugation was used to isolate PBMCs, with at least 7 million per sample. Total RNA was extracted from PBMCs with Trizol reagent, with at least 6 micrograms obtained per sample. Naive CD45RAhigh/CD27high T cell percentages were measured by flow cytometry on a PBMC aliquot from every donor. Receptor amplification or capture employed 5' RACE. Sequencing used an Illumina HiSeq 2500. A second roughly 6 to 11 cycle PCR used a sample-barcoded 5' primer and a J-beta primer mix. A template-switch 5' adaptor carrying 12 random nucleotides introduced a unique molecular identifier onto each TCR beta cDNA molecule. At least 2.5 million CDR3-containing paired-end reads were obtained from each sample. First-strand cDNA synthesis was performed from all RNA using the Mint cDNA synthesis kit, with priming by a TRBC-specific oligonucleotide. After uracil-DNA glycosylase treatment, a first 18-cycle PCR used universal primers M1SS and BC2_uni_R on all cDNA. In the paper's pipeline: Normalization of each sample was performed by random selection of 1 million high-quality reads, each carrying a distinct molecular identifier. Reads with shared molecular identifiers were discarded instead of being binned into consensus sequences. MiTCR, run with a Q25 quality threshold and the strictest error-elimination algorithm, handled CDR3 identification, clonotype clustering and error correction. A nonparametric unseen species model with Euler transformation was used to estimate a lower bound on total TCR beta diversity. TCRdb passed the public sequencing reads through fastp at Q25 and MiXCR, retaining productive beta sequences. All rows with the same CDR3 protein become a single entry with the most common DNA and genes. These V and J calls are TCRdb output, not the study's own analysis. For this sample the table gives 950,000 to 1,200,000 distinct CDR3 sequences, of which around two fifths were detected only once. The ten largest clones represent around 12% of the sample.

Sequencing was done on a sample of blood. The sequence came from a man aged 18 to 29 in good health.

CDR3 protein: CATSRGGGTEAFF. The DNA sequence reads TGTGCCACCAGCAGAGGTGGGGGGACTGAAGCTTTCTTT. The V gene is TRBV15 and the J gene is TRBJ1-1; TRBD1 is possibly the D segment (5 matching bases). CDR3 length: 13 amino acids, cysteine to phenylalanine. Of the read, only the CDR3 DNA is kept; its 39 bases are in frame from base 1. CDR1 and CDR2 are drawn from the germline V gene (reference sequence): LNHNV, YYDKDF. V gives up 1 base and J gives up 5 bases, and the segment between their germline ends measures 8 bases.